This entry concerns a single TCR beta chain. Its antigen remains unknown. The study separated CD4+ cells into CD45RA+ naive and CD45RA-negative memory subsets. This specimen comes from a study of shared clonotypes between healthy human individuals. Regarding the study as a whole: The researchers took only blood, and tissue repertoires probably look different. Despite large depth, rarefaction showed incomplete sorted-subset sequencing.

The CDR3 covers 14 residues. The germline CDR1 and CDR2 sequences are SGHKS and YYEKEE (reference sequence). J lost 2 bases, V lost 1 base, and 3 bases had no gene match. Sequencing used immunoSEQ multiplex PCR; TCRdb keeps in-frame clones, though not all of them. The sample includes more than 900,000 clones, around 82% of them seen just once. Sequenced: memory CD4+ T cells from PBMCs. The subset was: CD45RA-negative fraction. The source is a man younger than 35 in good health. Some clones in this sample may be carry-over from other donors' samples. The chain recombines TRBV5-5 with TRBJ2-7, with 7 bases aligning to TRBD1. The CDR3 protein is CASSLLGGPYEQYF. The CDR3 DNA reads as TGTGCCAGCAGCTTGTTAGGGGGCCCCTACGAGCAGTACTTC.